One T cell receptor (beta chain) is described in this entry. The data stem from a study of blood T cells in healthy people across ages. V lost 7 bases to trimming and J lost 5 bases; unmatched junction nucleotides: 6. The CDR3 is 14 residues long. Germline CDR1 reads ENHRY; CDR2 reads SYGVKD. Primed by a sample-barcoded 5' primer and a J-beta primer mix, a second PCR proceeded for roughly 7 to 12 cycles. Each CDR3 protein is one row after TCRdb ran MiXCR on the 5' RACE reads. The table includes nearly 800,000 distinct CDR3 sequences, more than 20% detected once. At least 6 micrograms of total RNA were extracted per sample. The sample also formed part of further work on T cells of mothers and their children.

The sequencing input was blood. The rearrangement uses TRBV10-3 and TRBJ2-5; 11 bases are shared with TRBD1. This TCR was recovered from a boy younger than 18 in good health. In DNA form, the CDR3 reads TGTGCCATCATGGACAGGGGGCATGGGGAGACCCAGTACTTC. This gives the protein CAIMDRGHGETQYF.